The source of this T cell receptor beta chain is a study of human T cells and chemical hapten exposure. Study-level background: Upper inner arm skin measuring around 2 cm by around 2 cm received 2% DPC for sensitization. Study-wide results and limits: TCRs at high frequency, those above 1 in 1000, did not change with DPC sensitization.

Details on this clonotype: Its antigen remains unidentified.

CDR1 LGHDT and CDR2 YNNKEL come from the germline V gene (reference sequence). V was clipped by 3 bases and J by 3 bases, with 5 bases between them. The CDR3 consists of 13 residues. Time point denoted: pre-sensitization, week 0. Treatment denoted: therapeutic diphenylcyclopropenone sensitization with weekly scalp DPC. Before extraction, the whole blood was not fractionated, and total RNA was taken from it. Original processing methods: The median was about 96,000 TCRs per sample, ranging 23,224 to 690,600. TCRdb re-derived calls from the RACE reads in MiXCR, one entry per CDR3 protein. TCRdb, not the original authors, processed these V and J calls. The sample yields about 98,000 distinct CDR3 sequences, 10% to 13% seen once.

Sample: whole blood, taken in connection with sensitization to the hapten diphenylcyclopropenone (DPC). V gene TRBV3-1 combines with J gene TRBJ2-2; D is ambiguous. The TCR was taken from a woman aged 55-69 years with alopecia areata. Some clones in this sample may be carry-over from other donors' samples. The CDR3 is CASSHSHTGELFF. The CDR3 DNA reads as TGTGCCAGCAGCCATTCGCACACCGGGGAGCTGTTTTTT. Variable domain in full (rest from reference TRBV3-1 and TRBJ2-2): DTAVSQTPKYLVTQMGNDKSIKCEQNLGHDTMYWYKQDSKKFLKIMFSYNNKELIINETVPNRFSPKSPDKAHLNLHINSLELGDSAVYFCASSHSHTGELFFGEGSRLTVL.